This entry concerns a single T cell receptor beta chain. The antigen is not known. As every portion of the isolated RNA was reverse transcribed, the sequencing read expressed TCRB transcripts. TCRdb's table, derived via immunoSEQ multiplex PCR, lists solely in-frame clones and lacks some. The data show 970,000 or so clones, with roughly a sixth seen just once and 0.023% held by the top ten. The sample comes from a study of beta chain features in type 1 diabetes. V shed 1 base and J shed 4 bases, with 13 bases lying between them. The germline gives CDR1 LGHNA, CDR2 YSLEER. There are 16 residues in the CDR3. Study-wide findings and caveats: VDJ junctions from patients with type 1 diabetes contained fewer insertions and more deletions.

This sequence originates from a woman younger than 30 in good health. The chain recombines TRBV4-3 with TRBJ2-2; D remains ambiguous. Sequenced input: naive CD4+ T cells from blood. The CDR3 region is CASSQAKSTPTGELFF. The CDR3 DNA follows: TGCGCCAGCAGCCAAGCCAAAAGCACGCCCACCGGGGAGCTGTTTTTT.